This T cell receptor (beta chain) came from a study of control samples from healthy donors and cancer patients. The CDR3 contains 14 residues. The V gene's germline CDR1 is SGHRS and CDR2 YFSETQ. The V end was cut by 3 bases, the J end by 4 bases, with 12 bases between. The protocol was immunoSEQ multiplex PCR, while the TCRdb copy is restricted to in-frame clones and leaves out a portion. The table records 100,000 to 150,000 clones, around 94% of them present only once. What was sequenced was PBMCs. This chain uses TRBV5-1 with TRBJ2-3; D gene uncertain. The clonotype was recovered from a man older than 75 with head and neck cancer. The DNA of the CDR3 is TGCGCCAGCAGCTCGGGCGAGGTTGCAGATACGCAGTATTTT. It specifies CASSSGEVADTQYF.